Each of the 32 T cell receptor beta chains below was sequenced from the same sample in a study of T cells in Graves' hyperthyroidism and ophthalmopathy. RNA transcripts gave rise to amplified TCR beta CDR3 regions. The primer set for the first-round RT-PCR of the TCR CDR3 was HTBI. From the multiplex PCR reads, TCRdb called clonotypes with MiXCR, one entry per CDR3 protein. Of more than 500,000 distinct CDR3 sequences in the sample, roughly 15% are singletons; the top ten hold less than 30%. What was sequenced was blood. All receptors derive from a woman aged 25-40 years with Graves' ophthalmopathy.

This clonotype was observed at least ten times. The genes are TRBV27 and TRBJ2-7; TRBD2 matches 10 bases. In germline, CDR1 is MNHEY, CDR2 SMNVEV (reference sequence). V shed 5 bases, J shed 1 base, and the junction held 5 bases outside the gene matches. The CDR3 sequence is 15 residues long. DNA for the CDR3: TGTGCCAGCAGTGGATGGACTAGCGGTTCCTACGAGCAGTACTTC. It is translated as CASSGWTSGSYEQYF.

In this sample, this clonotype turned up a few times. The chain uses TRBV29-1 and TRBJ2-2; a weak D match, TRBD2 (7 bases). Trimming stripped 4 bases from V and 7 bases from J, with 19 bases between. The CDR3 is 15 amino acids. Germline CDR1 is SQVTM and CDR2 is ANQGSEA. CDR3 coding DNA: TGCAGCGTTGTATTCCTAGCGGAAGGGGGCGGGGAGCTGTTTTTT. Translating gives CSVVFLAEGGGELFF.

This clonotype showed up many times. The gene calls are TRBV3-1 and TRBJ2-1; no clear D. V was pared by 0 bases and J by 5 bases, with 5 bases between. Germline assignment: CDR1 LGHDT and CDR2 YNNKEL (reference sequence). CDR3 length: 13 amino acids. The CDR3 bases are TGTGCCAGCAGCCAAGAGTGGGACAATGAGCAGTTCTTC. Protein product: CASSQEWDNEQFF.

The genes are TRBV6-1 and TRBJ2-7; 9 nucleotides align to TRBD2. V was clipped by 5 bases and J by 3 bases; unmatched bases: 14. The CDR3 extends over 17 amino acids. CDR1 MNHNS and CDR2 SASEGT come from the germline V gene. The CDR3: CASSRGASGISRYEQYF. CDR3 nucleotide sequence: TGTGCCAGCAGTAGAGGGGCTAGCGGGATTTCGCGCTACGAGCAGTACTTC.

This clonotype was seen ten or more times. J is TRBJ2-1 and V is TRBV6-2 or TRBV6-3; TRBD2 agrees at 11 bases. V shed 2 bases, J shed 0 bases, and the junction held 6 bases outside the gene matches. The germline V gene has CDR1 MNHEY and CDR2 SVGEGT. This CDR3 is built from 18 residues. CDR3 in DNA: TGTGCCAGCAGTTACGCCTCTAGCGGGAGGCGCTCCTACAATGAGCAGTTCTTC. Translating gives CASSYASSGRRSYNEQFF.

Many counts were recorded for this clonotype. The chain combines TRBV6-5 with TRBJ1-4; D is uncertain. The germline CDR1 and CDR2 sequences are MNHEY and SVGAGI. V dropped 0 bases and J dropped 8 bases, with 4 bases sitting between them. This CDR3 contains 12 residues. The CDR3 DNA follows: TGTGCCAGCAGTTACTCGATCGAAAAACTGTTTTTT. This codes for CASSYSIEKLFF.

Only a few counts were recorded for this clonotype. This rearrangement joins TRBV29-1 to TRBJ2-7; D possibly corresponds to TRBD2 (7 bases). Deletions cut 0 bases from V and 3 bases from J, with 12 bases between. Germline V gene lookup returns CDR1 SQVTM and CDR2 ANQGSEA. CDR3 size: 14 residues. The CDR3 spells CSVEESGGGYEQYF. The CDR3 DNA sequence: TGCAGCGTTGAAGAATCGGGGGGCGGCTACGAGCAGTACTTC.

The chain has TRBV6-2 or TRBV6-3 and TRBJ2-1, with 7 bases identical to TRBD2. V was clipped by 7 bases and J by 6 bases; unmatched bases: 12. The CDR3 consists of 15 residues. CDR1 and CDR2 (germline): MNHEY, SVGEGT. CDR3 DNA: TGTGCCAGCAAAAGCGGCGGGGGTTACGGCAATGAGCAGTTCTTC. It is translated as CASKSGGGYGNEQFF.

This clonotype was picked up many times. V is TRBV5-6 and J is TRBJ1-5, with a tentative D call TRBD1 (5 bases). V lost 2 bases and J lost 5, with 14 bases in between. The length of the CDR3 is 15 residues. Germline V CDR1 and CDR2: SGHDT, YYEEEE. CDR3 nucleotide sequence: TGTGCCAGCAGCTTTAGGCAGGGTGGGCATCAGCCCCAGCATTTT. Amino acids: CASSFRQGGHQPQHF.

At least ten counts were recorded for this clonotype. V and J are TRBV11-3 and TRBJ2-7; no clear D. Germline V lookup: CDR1 SGHNT, CDR2 YENEEA. Trimming removed 3 bases at V and 3 bases at J, with 9 bases between. The CDR3 has 13 amino acids. The CDR3 loop is CASSLRANYEQYF. The CDR3 nucleotides are TGTGCCAGCAGCTTGCGCGCCAACTACGAGCAGTACTTC.

The chain has TRBV15 and TRBJ1-1; a possible D gene is TRBD1 (5 bases). In germline, CDR1 is LNHNV, CDR2 YYDKDF (reference sequence). The germline V and J ends were trimmed by 0 bases and 4 bases, with 15 bases remaining between them. The CDR3 contains 16 residues. CDR3 coding DNA: TGTGCCACCAGCAGAGATGCACAAGGGGCCGGCACTGAAGCTTTCTTT. It yields the protein CATSRDAQGAGTEAFF.

This clonotype was detected only a few times. V usage is TRBV9 and J usage is TRBJ2-7; no clear D gene. Germline CDR1 is SGDLS and CDR2 is YYNGEE. The CDR3 has 13 residues. Trimming removed 1 base from V and 0 bases from J, with 5 bases in between. The CDR3 loop is CASSVSPSYEQYF. The CDR3 DNA reads TGTGCCAGCAGCGTATCACCCTCCTACGAGCAGTACTTC. Variable domain in full (rest from reference TRBV9 and TRBJ2-7): DSGVTQTPKHLITATGQRVTLRCSPRSGDLSVYWYQQSLDQGLQFLIQYYNGEERAKGNILERFSAQQFPDLHSELNLSSLELGDSALYFCASSVSPSYEQYFGPGTRLTVT.

This clonotype has at least ten counts. The chain combines TRBV11-2 with TRBJ2-2; weak D call: TRBD2 (6 bases). Trimming stripped 2 bases from V and 3 bases from J, with 10 bases between. Per the germline V gene, CDR1 is SGHAT and CDR2 is FQNNGV. The CDR3 has 15 residues. The DNA of the CDR3 is TGTGCCAGCAGCTTACTAGCGAAGTACACCGGGGAGCTGTTTTTT. Translated: CASSLLAKYTGELFF. Complete variable domain (other parts from reference TRBV11-2 and TRBJ2-2): EAGVAQSPRYKIIEKRQSVAFWCNPISGHATLYWYQQILGQGPKLLIQFQNNGVVDDSQLPKDRFSAERLKGVDSTLKIQPAKLEDSAVYLCASSLLAKYTGELFFGEGSRLTVL.

The sample holds many counts of this clonotype. The CDR3 sequence: CASLPGTLNTGELFF. The CDR3 bases are TGTGCCTCCCTTCCCGGGACCTTGAACACCGGGGAGCTGTTTTTT. The genes are TRBV30 and TRBJ2-2; D tentatively reads TRBD1 or TRBD2 (5 bases each). Trimming shortened V by 7 bases and J by 1 base, and 16 bases separated the two germline ends. CDR1 is GTSNPN, CDR2 SVGIG, per germline (reference sequence). CDR3 length: 15 residues.

CDR3 region: CSAVLVAGGYTQYF. CDR3 nucleotides: TGCAGTGCGGTCCTCGTTGCGGGAGGGTATACGCAGTATTTT. The chain couples TRBV20-1 to TRBJ2-3, with TRBD2 matching over 9 bases. The V gene end was trimmed by 6 bases and the J gene end by 7 bases; junction bases not matched to a gene: 11. CDR3 length: 14 amino acids. Germline V gene data show CDR1 as DFQATT and CDR2 as SNEGSKA (reference sequence).

This clonotype was seen many times. The chain combines TRBV18 with TRBJ1-5, with D hard to call. This CDR3 is 16 amino acids long. Germline values: CDR1 KGHSH, CDR2 LQKENI. Trimming stripped 1 base from V and 2 bases from J, with 12 bases between. CDR3 bases: TGTGCCAGCTCACCACGGGTGGGGAAGGGCAATCAGCCCCAGCATTTT. It is translated as CASSPRVGKGNQPQHF.

This clonotype is categorized as medium-sized. J is TRBJ2-2 and V is TRBV6-2 or TRBV6-3; 7 bases agree with TRBD1. The CDR3 has 15 residues. Germline CDR1 and CDR2: MNHEY and SVGEGT. The V and J ends lost 2 bases and 6 bases, in that order; junction bases with no gene match: 6. The DNA of the CDR3 is TGTGCCAGCAGTTACCTGTCTGACAGGGCCGGGGAGCTGTTTTTT. Protein sequence: CASSYLSDRAGELFF.

The V gene is TRBV4-3, the J gene TRBJ1-4, with 9 nucleotides matching TRBD1. The germline CDR1 and CDR2 sequences are LGHNA and YSLEER. Trimming at V came to 3 bases and at J to 4 bases, leaving 9 bases not matched to a gene. The CDR3 loop spans 17 amino acids. In nucleotides, the CDR3 is TGCGCCAGCAGCCATCCGGGCCGGGACAGGGTTAATGAAAAACTGTTTTTT. Translating it yields CASSHPGRDRVNEKLFF.

This clonotype was seen more than once but under ten times. The chain combines TRBV20-1 with TRBJ2-5; TRBD1 aligns across 8 bases. Looked up from germline, CDR1 is DFQATT and CDR2 is SNEGSKA (reference sequence). V shed 3 bases and J 5 bases; nucleotides not matched to a gene: 8. CDR3 length equals 14 residues. In nucleotides, the CDR3 is TGCAGTGCTAGTAGGACAGGGTTGAAGGAGACCCAGTACTTC. Amino acid sequence: CSASRTGLKETQYF.

The chain is built from TRBV15 and TRBJ2-1; maybe TRBD2 (6 bases). This CDR3 is built from 14 residues. Germline-derived CDR1 and CDR2 are LNHNV and YYDKDF (reference sequence). V shed 9 bases and J shed 3 bases, with 15 bases lying between them. The CDR3 spells CATVDGGYYNEQFF. DNA of the CDR3: TGTGCCACGGTCGACGGGGGATACTACAATGAGCAGTTCTTC.

The V and J genes are TRBV28 and TRBJ1-2; possible D gene TRBD1, 6 bases. CDR1 and CDR2 (germline): MDHEN, SYDVKM. With 3 bases removed from V and 3 bases from J, the gap between germline ends came to 17 bases. The CDR3 runs to 16 residues. This CDR3 reads CASSLSQGGGDYGYTF. DNA of the CDR3: TGTGCCAGCAGTTTGAGTCAAGGAGGGGGAGACTATGGCTACACCTTC.

This clonotype has more than one count but fewer than ten. The chain carries TRBV30 and TRBJ2-2; D tentatively reads TRBD1 or TRBD2 (5 bases each). This CDR3 contains 14 residues. Per germline, CDR1 GTSNPN and CDR2 SVGIG (reference sequence). V lost 2 bases, J lost 8 bases, and 15 bases lay in between. The CDR3, as DNA: TGTGCCTGGAGTCCCCTGGGGGTGGGGGGGGAGCTGTTTTTT. Its translation: CAWSPLGVGGELFF.

This clonotype was detected only a few times. CDR3 sequence (DNA): TGTGCCAGCAGTGGGGCTGGGGACAGGGGAGGTAATGAAAAACTGTTTTTT. This gives the protein CASSGAGDRGGNEKLFF. The chain recombines TRBV27 with TRBJ1-4, with 10 positions matching TRBD1. After removal of 5 bases from V and 4 bases from J, the junction contained 10 bases not matched to a gene. The CDR3 spans 17 residues. The germline V gene encodes CDR1 MNHEY and CDR2 SMNVEV (reference sequence).

In its sample, this clonotype was seen many times. The V and J genes are TRBV2 and TRBJ2-7; 10 positions agree with TRBD1. With V trimmed by 7 bases and J by 4 bases, 4 bases remained unmatched. The germline V gene has CDR1 SNHLY and CDR2 FYNNEI. The CDR3 sequence is 13 residues long. The CDR3 nucleotides read TGTGCCAGCACCCGACAGGGGGCTTACGAGCAGTACTTC. It is translated as CASTRQGAYEQYF.

This clonotype was recorded many times. The CDR3 here is CSAGGLAGDNEQFF. CDR3 nucleotides: TGCAGCGCCGGTGGACTAGCGGGCGACAATGAGCAGTTCTTC. The J gene is TRBJ2-1, the V gene TRBV29-1; 11 nucleotides line up with TRBD2. Trimming took 7 bases from V and 5 from J; bases not matched to a gene: 7. Germline CDR1 reads SQVTM; CDR2 reads ANQGSEA. This CDR3 region has 14 residues.

This clonotype was observed at least ten times. The V call is TRBV3-1, the J call TRBJ2-2; D gene uncertain. This CDR3 is built from 12 residues. CDR1 is LGHDT and CDR2 is YNNKEL in the germline V gene (reference sequence). V lost 1 base and J 4 bases, leaving 1 base between the germline ends. The CDR3 sequence: CASSQVTGELFF. The CDR3, as DNA: TGTGCCAGCAGCCAAGTCACCGGGGAGCTGTTTTTT. Variable domain in full (rest from reference TRBV3-1 and TRBJ2-2): DTAVSQTPKYLVTQMGNDKSIKCEQNLGHDTMYWYKQDSKKFLKIMFSYNNKELIINETVPNRFSPKSPDKAHLNLHINSLELGDSAVYFCASSQVTGELFFGEGSRLTVL.

This clonotype was picked up a small number of times. The chain employs TRBV25-1 and TRBJ2-5, with 9 bases identical to TRBD2. The length of the CDR3 is 14 residues. CDR1 MGHDK and CDR2 SYGVNS come from the germline V gene. Trimming at V came to 4 bases and at J to 5 bases, leaving 5 bases not matched to a gene. The CDR3 nucleotides read TGTGCCAGCAGTGTGGCGGGAGGGATGGAGACCCAGTACTTC. Its translation: CASSVAGGMETQYF.

This rearrangement joins TRBV15 to TRBJ2-1; D might be TRBD2 (7 bases). CDR1 is LNHNV and CDR2 is YYDKDF in the germline V gene (reference sequence). The CDR3 has 14 residues. V lost 1 base and J lost 9, with 13 bases in between. DNA of the CDR3: TGTGCCACCAGCAGAGTTAGGGGGGGGGTTGAGCAGTTCTTC. Residues: CATSRVRGGVEQFF.

This clonotype was observed a few times. The chain employs TRBV29-1 and TRBJ2-1; 8 positions agree with TRBD1. There are 14 residues in the CDR3. CDR1 and CDR2 from the germline V gene are SQVTM and ANQGSEA. V dropped 7 bases and J dropped 3; count of bases not matched to a gene: 8. The CDR3 region is CSARQGQDYNEQFF. CDR3 in DNA: TGCAGCGCTAGACAGGGGCAAGACTACAATGAGCAGTTCTTC.

This clonotype was recorded at least ten times. This chain links TRBV20-1 with TRBJ2-5; 10 positions agree with TRBD2. The CDR3 sequence is 15 residues long. J was trimmed by 5 bases and V by 1 base; bases with no gene match: 7. Germline-derived CDR1 and CDR2 are DFQATT and SNEGSKA (reference sequence). This chain's CDR3 is CSARASSGGRETQYF. The CDR3 DNA reads TGCAGTGCTAGAGCTTCTAGCGGGGGCCGGGAGACCCAGTACTTC.

This clonotype has a handful of counts. The rearrangement joins TRBV29-1 to TRBJ1-2; TRBD1 is a possible D gene (5 bases). CDR3 length: 11 amino acids. CDR1 and CDR2 from the germline V gene are SQVTM and ANQGSEA. With 8 bases removed from V and 3 bases from J, the gap between germline ends came to 10 bases. This CDR3 is CSTGGDYGYTF. CDR3 DNA: TGCAGCACTGGGGGAGACTATGGCTACACCTTC.

This clonotype was seen more than once but under ten times. V is TRBV28 and J is TRBJ1-1; perhaps TRBD1 as D (5 bases). Germline CDR1 MDHEN, CDR2 SYDVKM. The CDR3 runs 13 residues. V was pared by 7 bases and J by 4 bases, with 13 bases between. The CDR3 sequence is CASTLGRGTEAFF. CDR3 sequence (DNA): TGTGCCAGCACCCTCGGGAGGGGCACTGAAGCTTTCTTT.